These T cell receptor beta chains were read from a single sample in a study of T cell repertoires in cytomegalovirus infection. Using its own MiXCR run on the reads, TCRdb lists one record per CDR3 protein. The sample has over 250,000 distinct CDR3 sequences; about 25% are singletons. The specimen was PBMCs. These receptor sequences come from a human donor in good health (CMV status not recorded). Some clones in this sample may be carry-over from other donors' samples. CDR3s leave out the opening cysteine and the closing phenylalanine or tryptophan. Fields, in order: CDR3 protein, J gene, V gene, clone size, CDR3 length. Clone size appears in some rows only: once, few, many, or a class for an expanded clone.

ASKQAAGGWINGYT | TRBJ1-2 | TRBV27 | - | 14
ASSPRDASSYNSPLH | TRBJ1-6 | TRBV25-1 | - | 15
ASSLLETGMAYTEAF | TRBJ1-1 | TRBV18 | few | 15
ASSYQRGDTGELF | TRBJ2-2 | TRBV6-5 | - | 13
ASSLAASGEGSYEQY | TRBJ2-7 | TRBV7-2 | many | 15
ASKSSRDSFYEQY | TRBJ2-7 | TRBV7-2 | many | 13
ASSLQGFSSIQPQH | TRBJ1-5 | TRBV28 | few | 14
SARLAGGFAYNEQF | TRBJ2-1 | TRBV20-1 | many | 14
ASMGLGTDTQY | TRBJ2-3 | TRBV5-1 | few | 11
ASSLSDTTVEKLF | TRBJ1-4 | TRBV28 | many | 13
ASSVGGGNSPLH | TRBJ1-6 | TRBV2 | few | 12
ASSFSATGAYEQY | TRBJ2-7 | TRBV7-2 | many | 13
SGSRGTPQETQY | TRBJ2-5 | TRBV20-1 | - | 12
ASSDITWQY | TRBJ2-7 | TRBV7-6 | - | 9
AWTANSGNTIY | TRBJ1-3 | TRBV30 | few | 11
ASSLRGSQF | TRBJ2-1 | TRBV7-2 | many | 9
ASKTLARTSGYNEQF | TRBJ2-1 | TRBV19 | - | 15
ASSLAGGRDTQY | TRBJ2-3 | TRBV7-2 | few | 12
ASSLSAGAASYNVQF | TRBJ2-1 | TRBV11-2 | once | 15
ASSLGGSKNIQY | TRBJ2-4 | TRBV7-2 | - | 12
ASSLATGNYYEQY | TRBJ2-7 | TRBV7-9 | few | 13
ASFSAGGPHNEQF | TRBJ2-1 | TRBV7-8 | few | 13
ASSLYLLAGNQETQY | TRBJ2-5 | TRBV5-6 | - | 15
ANSRAQNSPLH | TRBJ1-6 | TRBV2 | - | 11
ASSFRGELF | TRBJ2-2 | TRBV12-3/TRBV12-4 | once | 9
ATSRGIGRGYNEQF | TRBJ2-1 | TRBV15 | - | 14
SAGGGYGYT | TRBJ1-2 | TRBV29-1 | - | 9
ASSYGRLPGQQF | TRBJ2-1 | TRBV6-5 | few | 12
ASRYIGTSGRVNEQF | TRBJ2-1 | TRBV6-2/TRBV6-3 | - | 15
ASSSGLAGVADTQY | TRBJ2-3 | TRBV7-2 | few | 14
ASSETGQETQY | TRBJ2-5 | TRBV6-1 | few | 11
ATSDLQGRDTQY | TRBJ2-3 | TRBV24-1 | - | 12
SANSGGSLSYNEQF | TRBJ2-1 | TRBV20-1 | few | 14
ASSLLGLVPDTQY | TRBJ2-3 | TRBV28 | few | 13
ASSQDLGLVVYEQY | TRBJ2-7 | TRBV4-3 | - | 14
ASSRLVLNSNEQF | TRBJ2-1 | TRBV19 | - | 13
SVDPSAYGYT | TRBJ1-2 | TRBV29-1 | - | 10
ASSRDHTDTQY | TRBJ2-3 | TRBV5-1 | few | 11
ASSQQQGVTEAF | TRBJ1-1 | TRBV12-3/TRBV12-4 | - | 12
ASSYELTRNQPQH | TRBJ1-5 | TRBV6-8 | - | 13
ASSLVVMDEQF | TRBJ2-1 | TRBV5-6 | - | 11
ASSFGDKTEAF | TRBJ1-1 | TRBV11-2 | few | 11
ASRPGMLDTEAF | TRBJ1-1 | TRBV7-2 | many | 12
ASSLLLRTKAGELF | TRBJ2-2 | TRBV4-3 | - | 14
ATSDRGPDTQY | TRBJ2-3 | TRBV24-1 | few | 11
ASSYLRATGELF | TRBJ2-2 | TRBV6-5 | - | 12
ASSQPSGRVSNEQF | TRBJ2-1 | TRBV14 | - | 14
ASSLSGEDTEAF | TRBJ1-1 | TRBV27 | - | 12